This T cell receptor beta chain was observed in a study of CD8+CD57+ T cells in acquired aplastic anemia. As for the study in general: The mean DNA yield obtained from sorted CD4+ and CD8+ cells came to approximately 3.2 ug.

The CDR3 has 14 amino acids. Trimming shortened V by 5 bases and J by 4 bases, and 14 bases separated the two germline ends. Germline V gene lookup returns CDR1 SQVTM and CDR2 ANQGSEA. CDR3 and TCR beta VDJ profiling relied on a genomic DNA template. TCRdb ran MiXCR on the reads and lists one entry per CDR3 protein. This sample has 450,000 to 600,000 distinct CDR3 sequences, with under 40% found just once. This clonotype has at least ten counts. The patients chosen for sequencing had shown expansion of CD8+CD57+ cells (detected by flow cytometry). Specimen: sorted CD4+, CD8+, or CD8+CD57+ T cells (not recorded which) from PBMCs. The origin of this receptor is a human donor with aplastic anemia. V is TRBV29-1 and J is TRBJ2-2; tentatively, D is TRBD2 (5 bases). Here the CDR3 reads CSVYSSEGTGELFF. The CDR3 DNA sequence: TGCAGCGTTTATTCCAGCGAGGGCACCGGGGAGCTGTTTTTT.